This T cell receptor beta chain came from a study of beta chain features in type 1 diabetes. The study reverse transcribed the entire isolated RNA, so it sequenced expressed TCRB transcripts. Profiled with immunoSEQ multiplex PCR; TCRdb holds only in-frame clones, not every one. Here the sample spans some 400,000 clones, about 14% being singletons. Germline values: CDR1 SGHTA, CDR2 FQGNSA. V lost 0 bases to trimming and J lost 5 bases; unmatched junction nucleotides: 4. CDR3 length equals 15 residues. The chain is built from TRBV7-2 and TRBJ1-1, with 9 nucleotides matching TRBD1. The sequence came from a woman between 18 and 29 years old in good health. Sequencing was performed on naive CD4+ T cells from blood. The CDR3 DNA reads TGTGCCAGCAGCTTAGCCCTGACAGGGGGGACTGAAGCTTTCTTT. Translating it yields CASSLALTGGTEAFF.